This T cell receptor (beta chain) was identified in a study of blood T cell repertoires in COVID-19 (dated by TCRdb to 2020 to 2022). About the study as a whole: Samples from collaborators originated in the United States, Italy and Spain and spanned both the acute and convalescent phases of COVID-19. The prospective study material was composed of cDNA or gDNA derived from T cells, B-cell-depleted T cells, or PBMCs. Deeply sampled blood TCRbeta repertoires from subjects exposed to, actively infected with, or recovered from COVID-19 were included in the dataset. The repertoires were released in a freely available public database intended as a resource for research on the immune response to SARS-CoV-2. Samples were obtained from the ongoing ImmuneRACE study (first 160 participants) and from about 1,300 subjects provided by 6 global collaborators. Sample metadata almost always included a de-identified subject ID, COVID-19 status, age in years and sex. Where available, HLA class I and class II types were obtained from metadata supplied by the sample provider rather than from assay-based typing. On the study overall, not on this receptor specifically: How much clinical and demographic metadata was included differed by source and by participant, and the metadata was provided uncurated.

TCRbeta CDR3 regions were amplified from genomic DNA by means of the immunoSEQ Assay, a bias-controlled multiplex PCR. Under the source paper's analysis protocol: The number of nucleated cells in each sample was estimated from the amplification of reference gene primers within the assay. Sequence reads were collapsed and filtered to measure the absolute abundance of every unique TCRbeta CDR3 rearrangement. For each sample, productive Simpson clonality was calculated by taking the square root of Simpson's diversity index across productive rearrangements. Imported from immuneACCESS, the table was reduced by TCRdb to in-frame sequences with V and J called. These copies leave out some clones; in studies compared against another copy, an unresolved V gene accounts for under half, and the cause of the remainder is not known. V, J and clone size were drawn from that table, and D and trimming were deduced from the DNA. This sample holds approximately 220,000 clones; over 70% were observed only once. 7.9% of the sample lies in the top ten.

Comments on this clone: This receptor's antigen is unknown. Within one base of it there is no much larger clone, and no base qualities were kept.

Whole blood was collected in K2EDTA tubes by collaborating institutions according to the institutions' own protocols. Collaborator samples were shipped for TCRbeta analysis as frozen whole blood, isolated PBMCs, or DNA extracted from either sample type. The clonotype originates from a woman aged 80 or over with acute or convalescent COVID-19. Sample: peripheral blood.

This receptor carries the CDR3 CATSRDNQDRGLGGNQPQHF. The nucleotides read TGTGCCACCAGCAGAGATAATCAGGACAGGGGGCTTGGGGGCAATCAGCCCCAGCATTTT. Recombination connected TRBV15 to TRBJ1-5, and 11 bases in between align with TRBD1. CDR1 and CDR2 are read off the germline V gene (reference sequence) as LNHNV and YYDKDF. For this chain, trimming is 0 bases at the V end and 2 bases at the J end, and the number of junction bases without a gene match is 12. Spanning cysteine to phenylalanine, the CDR3 consists of 20 amino acids. Of the read, only the CDR3 DNA is kept; its 60 bases are in frame from base 1.